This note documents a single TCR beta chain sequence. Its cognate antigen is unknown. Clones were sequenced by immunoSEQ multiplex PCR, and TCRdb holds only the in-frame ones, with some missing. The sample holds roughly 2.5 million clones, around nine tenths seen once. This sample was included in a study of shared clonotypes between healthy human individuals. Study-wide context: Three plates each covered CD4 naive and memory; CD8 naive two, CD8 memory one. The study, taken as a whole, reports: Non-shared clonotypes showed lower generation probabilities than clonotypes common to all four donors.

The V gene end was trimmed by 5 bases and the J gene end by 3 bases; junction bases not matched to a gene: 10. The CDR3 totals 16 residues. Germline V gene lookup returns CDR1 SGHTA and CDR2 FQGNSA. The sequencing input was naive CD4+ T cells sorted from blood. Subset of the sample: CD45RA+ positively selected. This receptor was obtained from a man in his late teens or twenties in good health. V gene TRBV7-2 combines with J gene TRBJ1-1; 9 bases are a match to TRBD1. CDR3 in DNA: TGTGCCAGCAGCCCAGAGGGGACAGGGATACACACTGAAGCTTTCTTT. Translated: CASSPEGTGIHTEAFF. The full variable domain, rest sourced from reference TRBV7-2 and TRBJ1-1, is GAGVSQSPSNKVTEKGKDVELRCDPISGHTALYWYRQSLGQGLEFLIYFQGNSAPDKSGLPSDRFSAERTGGSVSTLTIQRTQQEDSAVYLCASSPEGTGIHTEAFFGQGTRLTVV.